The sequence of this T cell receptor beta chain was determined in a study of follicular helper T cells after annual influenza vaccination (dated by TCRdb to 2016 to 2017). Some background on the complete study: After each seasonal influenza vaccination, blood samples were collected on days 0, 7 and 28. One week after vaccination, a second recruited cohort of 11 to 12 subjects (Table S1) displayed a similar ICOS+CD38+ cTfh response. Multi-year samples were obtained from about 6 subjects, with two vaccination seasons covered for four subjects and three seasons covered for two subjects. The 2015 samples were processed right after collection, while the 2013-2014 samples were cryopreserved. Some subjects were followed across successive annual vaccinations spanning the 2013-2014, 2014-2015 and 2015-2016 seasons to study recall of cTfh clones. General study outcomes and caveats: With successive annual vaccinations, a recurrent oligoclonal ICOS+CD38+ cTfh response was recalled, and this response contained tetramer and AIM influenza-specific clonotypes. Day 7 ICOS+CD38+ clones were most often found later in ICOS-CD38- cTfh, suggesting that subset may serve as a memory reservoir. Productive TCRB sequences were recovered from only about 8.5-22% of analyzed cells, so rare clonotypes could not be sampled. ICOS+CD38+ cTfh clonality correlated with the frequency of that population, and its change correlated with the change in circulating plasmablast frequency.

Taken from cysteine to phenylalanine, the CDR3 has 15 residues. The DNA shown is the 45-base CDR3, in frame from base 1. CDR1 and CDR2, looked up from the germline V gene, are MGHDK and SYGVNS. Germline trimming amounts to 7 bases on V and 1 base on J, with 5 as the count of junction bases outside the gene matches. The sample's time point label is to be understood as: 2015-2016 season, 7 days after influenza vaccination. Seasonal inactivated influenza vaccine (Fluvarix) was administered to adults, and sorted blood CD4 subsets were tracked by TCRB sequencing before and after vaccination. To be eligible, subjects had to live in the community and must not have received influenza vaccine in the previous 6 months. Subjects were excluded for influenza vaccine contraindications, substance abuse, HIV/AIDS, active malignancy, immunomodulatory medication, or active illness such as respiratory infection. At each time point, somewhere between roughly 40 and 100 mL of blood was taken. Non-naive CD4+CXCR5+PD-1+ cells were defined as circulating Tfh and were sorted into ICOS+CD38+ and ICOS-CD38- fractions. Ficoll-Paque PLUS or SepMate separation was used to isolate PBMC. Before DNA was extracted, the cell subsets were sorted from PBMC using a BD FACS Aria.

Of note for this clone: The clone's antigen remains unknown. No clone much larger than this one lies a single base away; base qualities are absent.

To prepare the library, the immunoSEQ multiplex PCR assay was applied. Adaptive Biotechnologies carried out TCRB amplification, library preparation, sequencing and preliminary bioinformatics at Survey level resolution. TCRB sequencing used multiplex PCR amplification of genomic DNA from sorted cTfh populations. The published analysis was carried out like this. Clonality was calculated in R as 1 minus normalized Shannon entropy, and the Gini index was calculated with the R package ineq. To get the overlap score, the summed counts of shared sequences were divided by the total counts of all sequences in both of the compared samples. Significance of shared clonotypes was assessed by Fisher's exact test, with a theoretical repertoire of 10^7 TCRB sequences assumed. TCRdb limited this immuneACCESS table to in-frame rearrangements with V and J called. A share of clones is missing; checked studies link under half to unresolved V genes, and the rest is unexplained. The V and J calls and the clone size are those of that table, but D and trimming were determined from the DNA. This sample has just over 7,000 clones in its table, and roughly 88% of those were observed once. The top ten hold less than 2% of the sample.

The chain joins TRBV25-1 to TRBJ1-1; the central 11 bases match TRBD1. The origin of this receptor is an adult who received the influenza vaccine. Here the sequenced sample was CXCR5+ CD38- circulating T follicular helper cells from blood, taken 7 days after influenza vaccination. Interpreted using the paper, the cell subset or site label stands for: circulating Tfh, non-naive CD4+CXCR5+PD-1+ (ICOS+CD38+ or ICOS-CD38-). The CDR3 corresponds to CASTRTGGWNTEAFF. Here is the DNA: TGTGCCAGCACCCGGACAGGGGGCTGGAACACTGAAGCTTTCTTT. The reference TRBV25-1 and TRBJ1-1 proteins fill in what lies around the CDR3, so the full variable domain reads EADIYQTPRYLVIGTGKKITLECSQTMGHDKMYWYQQDPGMELHLIHYSYGVNSTEKGDLSSESTVSRIRTEHFPLTLESARPSHTSQYLCASTRTGGWNTEAFFGQGTRLTVV.